One and the same sample provided the 19 T cell receptor beta chains below, sequenced in a study of T cell responses to AZD1222 COVID-19 vaccine. TCRdb's table, derived via immunoSEQ multiplex PCR, lists solely in-frame clones and lacks some. The sample contains roughly 140,000 clones, 94% of which appear only once. Sequenced here: peripheral blood, sampled on day 0 of AZD1222 vaccination. These receptor sequences come from an adult in good health.

The chain combines TRBV6-5 with TRBJ2-7, with 8 positions matching TRBD2. This CDR3 contains 13 residues. CDR1 is MNHEY, CDR2 SVGAGI, per germline. V was pared by 10 bases and J by 5 bases, with 10 bases of the junction left unmatched. The CDR3, as DNA: TGTGCCACCAGGGCGGGGGGCCCTGACGAGCAGTACGTC. Its protein product is CATRAGGPDEQYV.

This sequence joins TRBV7-2 and TRBJ2-2; D not certain. CDR3 length equals 15 residues. Germline V gene data show CDR1 as SGHTA and CDR2 as FQGNSA. V gave up 5 bases and J gave up 1 base, with 11 bases separating them. The CDR3 is CASSRTVENTGELFF. The CDR3 coding sequence is TGTGCCAGCAGCAGAACAGTAGAGAACACCGGGGAGCTGTTTTTT.

In its sample, this clone was seen a few times. The V call is TRBV11-2, the J call TRBJ1-1; tentatively, D is TRBD1 (5 bases). Looked up from germline, CDR1 is SGHAT and CDR2 is FQNNGV. CDR3 length: 16 residues. V was shortened by 2 bases and J by 4 bases, with 17 bases between the two germline ends. The CDR3 reads CASSLLGQGLGTEAFF. The CDR3 DNA reads TGTGCCAGCAGCTTACTGGGGCAGGGTTTGGGCACTGAAGCTTTCTTT.

The V gene is TRBV13, the J gene TRBJ2-3, with TRBD2 identical over 9 bases. The junction had 8 bases not matched to a gene; V was cut back by 0 bases and J by 1 base. Germline V lookup: CDR1 PRHDT, CDR2 FYEKMQ (reference sequence). The CDR3 consists of 18 residues. The CDR3 nucleotides read TGTGCCAGCAGCTTAGGTCGGCGGGGGGGCCGAGGCACAGATACGCAGTATTTT. Translating it yields CASSLGRRGGRGTDTQYF.

In this sample, this clone turned up once. The rearrangement uses TRBV6-4 and TRBJ1-5; the D is unclear. Trimming took 3 bases from V and 0 from J, leaving 9 bases between them. The CDR3 length is 15 residues. CDR1 and CDR2 (germline): MRHNA, SNTAGT. CDR3 sequence (DNA): TGTGCCAGCAGTGAGGCAGAACATAGCAATCAGCCCCAGCATTTT. Amino acids: CASSEAEHSNQPQHF.

The table lists this clone with a few counts. This chain joins TRBV4-1 and TRBJ2-3; no firm D call. V was shortened by 0 bases and J by 2 bases, with 15 bases between the two germline ends. The CDR3 runs 17 residues. Germline CDR1 MGHRA, CDR2 YSYEKL. The CDR3 DNA reads TGCGCCAGCAGCCAAGATGAATTAGGCTTGAACACAGATACGCAGTATTTT. It encodes CASSQDELGLNTDTQYF.

The genes are TRBV30 and TRBJ1-3; D is unclear. The germline CDR1 and CDR2 sequences are GTSNPN and SVGIG (reference sequence). Trimming shortened V by 1 base and J by 0 bases, and 16 bases separated the two germline ends. There are 17 residues in the CDR3. The CDR3: CAWSEGGGTLSGNTIYF. CDR3 in DNA: TGTGCCTGGAGTGAGGGCGGCGGAACCCTCTCTGGAAACACCATATATTTT.

The chain couples TRBV4-1 to TRBJ2-5, with D possibly matching TRBD1 (5 bases). CDR1 is MGHRA, CDR2 YSYEKL, per germline. V was pared by 1 base and J by 4 bases, with 13 bases between. There are 15 residues in the CDR3. Here the CDR3 DNA reads TGCGCCAGCAGCCAAGCAGGAGTTCAGGGAGAGACCCAGTACTTC. It translates to CASSQAGVQGETQYF.

The J gene is TRBJ1-1, the V gene TRBV3-1 (or the pseudogene TRBV3-2); D is possibly TRBD1 (6 bases). V lost 3 bases, J lost 6 bases, and 14 bases lay in between. Germline V CDR1 and CDR2: LGHDT, YNNKEL (reference sequence). The CDR3 sequence is 14 residues long. This chain's CDR3 is CASSHPGAGAEAFF. The CDR3 DNA reads as TGTGCCAGCAGCCACCCAGGGGCGGGCGCTGAAGCTTTCTTT.

The rearrangement joins TRBV7-9 to TRBJ1-1; 10 bases match TRBD1. Trimming took 4 bases from V and 11 from J; bases not matched to a gene: 10. This CDR3 has 14 residues. Germline V gene data show CDR1 as SEHNR and CDR2 as FQNEAQ (reference sequence). CDR3: CASSSGTGEVGAFF. CDR3 bases: TGTGCCAGCAGCTCCGGGACAGGGGAAGTAGGCGCTTTCTTT.

The rearrangement uses TRBV3-1 (or the pseudogene TRBV3-2) and TRBJ2-5; maybe TRBD1 (6 bases). The CDR3 has 15 residues. Germline V gene lookup returns CDR1 LGHDT and CDR2 YNNKEL (reference sequence). Trimming cost V 1 base and J 5 bases, with 14 bases left between them. The CDR3 DNA reads TGTGCCAGCAGCCAAGGATCGGGCCAGGGGGAGACCCAGTACTTC. It codes for CASSQGSGQGETQYF.

The DNA of the CDR3 is TGTGCCAGCAGCTTACTGGCAGGGAGAAACACCATATATTTT. Protein sequence: CASSLLAGRNTIYF. The chain couples TRBV7-2 to TRBJ1-3; perhaps TRBD1 as D (5 bases). V lost 2 bases and J lost 5, with 10 bases in between. The germline V gene encodes CDR1 SGHTA and CDR2 FQGNSA. This CDR3 is built from 14 residues.

The chain recombines TRBV18 with TRBJ2-5; 9 nucleotides agree with TRBD1. Germline CDR1 and CDR2: KGHSH and LQKENI. Trimming removed 5 bases from V and 5 bases from J; junction bases left unmatched: 3. The CDR3 has 13 amino acids. This CDR3 is CASSTGTGETQYF. The CDR3 DNA follows: TGTGCCAGCTCAACCGGGACAGGGGAGACCCAGTACTTC.

The V and J genes are TRBV24-1 and TRBJ2-7, with 8 bases matching TRBD2. CDR3 length: 14 amino acids. Germline V gene sequence: CDR1 KGHDR, CDR2 SFDVKD. The ends lost 7 bases at V and 3 bases at J; junction bases unmatched: 7. Here the CDR3 reads CATRSGGVGYEQYV. The DNA for the CDR3 is TGTGCCACCAGGAGCGGGGGAGTAGGCTACGAGCAGTACGTC.

The chain employs TRBV19 and TRBJ1-1; 8 nucleotides match TRBD1. V was pared by 6 bases and J by 6 bases, with 3 bases of the junction left unmatched. This CDR3 has 12 residues. Per the germline V gene, CDR1 is LNHDA and CDR2 is SQIVND (reference sequence). CDR3 protein: CASSTGGAEAFF. The CDR3 bases are TGTGCCAGTAGCACAGGGGGGGCTGAAGCTTTCTTT. Combining the CDR3 with reference TRBV19 and TRBJ1-1 gives the whole variable domain DGGITQSPKYLFRKEGQNVTLSCEQNLNHDAMYWYRQDPGQGLRLIYYSQIVNDFQKGDIAEGYSVSREKKESFPLTVTSAQKNPTAFYLCASSTGGAEAFFGQGTRLTVV.

The V gene is TRBV6-1, the J gene TRBJ2-2; D is unclear. The germline V gene has CDR1 MNHNS and CDR2 SASEGT. The CDR3 contains 17 residues. V lost 4 bases to trimming and J lost 2 bases, with 17 bases between them. CDR3 DNA: TGTGCCAGCAGTGGTCCGAGTGGGTGGTTAAACACCGGGGAGCTGTTTTTT. Residues: CASSGPSGWLNTGELFF.

This chain joins TRBV2 and TRBJ2-5; 7 bases fit TRBD1. V shed 4 bases, J shed 6 bases, and the junction held 5 bases outside the gene matches. Per germline, CDR1 SNHLY and CDR2 FYNNEI. The CDR3 extends over 13 amino acids. CDR3 in amino acids: CASSGGQPQTQYF. For the CDR3, the DNA is TGTGCCAGCAGTGGGGGACAGCCACAGACCCAGTACTTC.

The chain employs TRBV5-6 and TRBJ1-1; possibly TRBD1 for D (6 bases). This CDR3 spans 13 amino acids. The germline V and J ends were trimmed by 3 bases and 4 bases, with 10 bases remaining between them. Per germline, CDR1 SGHDT and CDR2 YYEEEE. In DNA form, the CDR3 reads TGTGCCAGCAGCTGGGGGCGGGTCACTGAAGCTTTCTTT. Translating gives CASSWGRVTEAFF.

The chain carries TRBV27 and TRBJ1-2; no definite D call. Trimming took off 1 base at V and 6 bases at J, with 9 bases between the two ends. The CDR3 has 13 residues. The germline CDR1 and CDR2 sequences are MNHEY and SMNVEV (reference sequence). CDR3 nucleotides: TGTGCCAGCAGTTTATTAGGGTGGGATGGCTACACCTTC. Protein sequence: CASSLLGWDGYTF.